Following are 23 T cell receptor beta chains from one sample sequenced in a study of T cell repertoires in aging, cancer and after chemotherapy. Multiplex touch-down PCR with TRB-A/B primers amplified rearranged V-D-J TRB sequences. TCRdb ran MiXCR on the multiplex PCR reads and lists one entry per CDR3 protein. The table shows over 3,000 distinct CDR3 sequences, with 27% occurring only once. Amplification of TCR beta used genomic DNA extracted from peripheral blood. The specimen was blood. The receptors originated from a human donor with a solid tumor.

This clonotype has a handful of counts. V gene TRBV7-9 combines with J gene TRBJ2-3, with D hard to call. The ends were cut back, 4 bases at V and 6 bases at J, with 14 bases in the middle. The CDR3 runs 14 residues. Germline V lookup: CDR1 SEHNR, CDR2 FQNEAQ (reference sequence). The CDR3 loop reads CASSSNSPTDTQYF. The CDR3 coding sequence is TGTGCCAGCAGCTCTAATAGCCCCACGGATACGCAGTATTTT. The full variable domain, its missing parts supplied by reference TRBV7-9 and TRBJ2-3, is DTGVSQNPRHKITKRGQNVTFRCDPISEHNRLYWYRQTLGQGPEFLTYFQNEAQLEKSRLLSDRFSAERPKGSFSTLEIQRTEQGDSAMYLCASSSNSPTDTQYFGPGTRLTVL.

CDR3 in DNA: TGTGCCAGCAGTTTGAGGCGGCACCGTGATAATTCACCCCTCCACTTT. This sequence encodes CASSLRRHRDNSPLHF. The chain has TRBV12-3 or TRBV12-4 and TRBJ1-6; D gene unclear. The CDR3 runs to 16 residues. Trimming left V 3 bases short and J 5 bases short, with 14 bases between.

In regard to this clonotype: Sequence at one end of the junction differs from germline and may be a read error. The chain recombines TRBV7-3 with TRBJ1-1, with D hard to call. This CDR3 is 14 amino acids long. Germline V gives CDR1 SGHTA, CDR2 FQGTGA. DNA of the CDR3: TGTGCCAGCAGCTTGAGAGCACGAAACACTGAAGATTTCTTT. It translates to CASSLRARNTEDFF.

As concerns this clonotype: A much larger clone differs by one base, so this may be a read error. V and J are TRBV27 and TRBJ2-1; 8 bases match TRBD2. Germline loops: CDR1 MNHEY, CDR2 SMNVEV (reference sequence). This CDR3 has 15 residues. CDR3 sequence: CASSLNVGGANEHFF. CDR3 sequence (DNA): TGTGCCAGCAGTTTAAATGTCGGGGGGGCAAATGAGCATTTCTTC.

Judged by abundance, this clonotype is medium-sized. The rearrangement joins TRBV7-6 to TRBJ2-3; possibly TRBD2 for D (6 bases). The CDR3 has 15 amino acids. Germline V gene data show CDR1 as SGHVS and CDR2 as FNYEAQ. The germline V and J ends were trimmed by 4 bases and 0 bases, with 11 bases remaining between them. The chain's CDR3 is CASSSPGLSTDTQYF. CDR3 DNA: TGTGCCAGCAGCTCTCCGGGACTGAGCACAGATACGCAGTATTTT.

By its share, this clonotype is medium-sized (0.01 to 0.1%). The rearrangement joins TRBV6-5 to TRBJ1-1; 7 bases map to TRBD1. The V and J ends lost 0 bases and 5 bases, in that order; junction bases with no gene match: 6. The CDR3 is 15 residues long. Germline assignment: CDR1 MNHEY and CDR2 SVGAGI. The CDR3 DNA reads TGTGCCAGCAGTTACTCGAACAGGGGAGGTACTGAAGCTTTCTTT. Protein: CASSYSNRGGTEAFF.

This clonotype was found a few times. V gene TRBV4-3 combines with J gene TRBJ2-7; possibly TRBD1 for D (6 bases). V was cut by 6 bases and J by 1 base, with 7 bases left in between. Germline V lookup: CDR1 LGHNA, CDR2 YSLEER. The CDR3 runs to 12 residues. CDR3 DNA sequence: TGCGCCAGCAGAGGACAGTCCTACGAGCAGTACTTC. Translation: CASRGQSYEQYF.

This clonotype is a singleton in its sample. A junction end diverges from the germline sequence, so it may reflect a read error. The chain has TRBV6-5 and TRBJ1-4; TRBD1 might be the D (5 bases). The CDR3 consists of 12 residues. CDR1 and CDR2 (germline): MNHEY, SVGAGI. Written as DNA, the CDR3 is TGTGCCACCAGTGATTTGGGACCAAAACTGTTTTTT. This sequence encodes CATSDLGPKLFF.

This clonotype was seen only a few times. V and J are TRBV12-3 or TRBV12-4 and TRBJ1-2, with D hard to call. This CDR3 is 12 amino acids long. The V and J ends lost 1 base and 7 bases respectively, with 7 bases between them. For the CDR3, the DNA is TGTGCCAGCAGTTTAGGGGGTGGTGGCTACACCTTC. Encoded protein: CASSLGGGGYTF.

This chain uses TRBV5-6 with TRBJ2-1, with D possibly TRBD2 on 6 matching bases. CDR1 and CDR2 from the germline V gene are SGHDT and YYEEEE. The ends were cut back, 6 bases at V and 14 bases at J, with 18 bases in the middle. This CDR3 spans 12 amino acids. The CDR3 coding sequence is TGTGCCAGCAACCACCCCCGGGAGTCCGAGTTCTTC. Protein sequence: CASNHPRESEFF.

This clonotype has only a few counts. The chain combines TRBV7-9 with TRBJ2-1; the match to TRBD2 covers 7 bases. V was clipped by 5 bases and J by 5 bases; unmatched bases: 6. Germline V gives CDR1 SEHNR, CDR2 FQNEAQ (reference sequence). The CDR3 contains 14 residues. CDR3: CASSPSGRNNEQFF. The CDR3 DNA reads as TGTGCCAGCAGCCCTAGCGGACGAAACAATGAGCAGTTCTTC.

The rearrangement joins TRBV7-9 to TRBJ1-2; TRBD1 matches 10 bases. The CDR3 contains 17 residues. V lost 4 bases, J lost 3 bases, and 11 bases stayed unmatched. Germline V gene sequence: CDR1 SEHNR, CDR2 FQNEAQ (reference sequence). The CDR3 protein is CASSSPGQGTGDYGYTF. CDR3 DNA sequence: TGTGCCAGCAGCTCCCCGGGACAGGGGACGGGCGACTATGGCTACACCTTC.

This clonotype turned up a few times. The rearrangement joins TRBV6-2 or TRBV6-3 to TRBJ2-5; TRBD2 might be the D (7 bases). The CDR3 contains 16 residues. The V and J ends lost 3 bases and 6 bases respectively, with 20 bases between them. Germline V gene sequence: CDR1 MNHEY, CDR2 SVGEGT. CDR3 amino acids: CASSYPPGGGAQTQYF. In DNA, the CDR3 is TGTGCCAGCAGTTATCCCCCTGGCGGGGGCGCCCAGACCCAGTACTTC.

This clonotype has only a few counts. For the CDR3, the DNA is TGTGCCAGCAGTTCAACAGGGGGCGCAGAGACCCAGTACTTC. This gives the protein CASSSTGGAETQYF. The V and J genes are TRBV5-6 and TRBJ2-5; 9 positions match TRBD1. With 5 bases clipped from V and 4 bases from J, the junction kept 6 bases outside the gene matches. CDR3 length: 14 residues. The germline V gene encodes CDR1 SGHDT and CDR2 YYEEEE.

This clonotype was observed a handful of times. The genes are TRBV15 and TRBJ1-1; maybe TRBD1 (6 bases). This CDR3 has 15 amino acids. The V end lost 0 bases, the J end lost 3 bases, and 11 bases lay between the germline ends. Germline V gives CDR1 LNHNV, CDR2 YYDKDF (reference sequence). CDR3 sequence: CATSREGGADTEAFF. The CDR3 DNA reads TGTGCCACCAGCAGAGAGGGGGGGGCGGACACTGAAGCTTTCTTT.

The chain joins TRBV19 to TRBJ1-1; unclear D gene. The length of the CDR3 is 11 residues. Trimming took off 8 bases at V and 2 bases at J, with 6 bases between the two ends. Germline V gene sequence: CDR1 LNHDA, CDR2 SQIVND (reference sequence). CDR3 DNA: TGTGCCAGTCTCAGTAACACTGAAGCTTTCTTT. The encoded protein is CASLSNTEAFF.

Turning to this clonotype: A clone one base away is much larger, so this may be a read error. The CDR3 reads CACSLPDNEQFF. DNA for the CDR3: TGTGCCTGCAGCTTACCAGACAATGAGCAGTTCTTC. V usage is TRBV7-6 and J usage is TRBJ2-1; D unresolved. Germline values: CDR1 SGHVS, CDR2 FNYEAQ. The CDR3 consists of 12 residues. The full variable domain, completed using reference TRBV7-6 and TRBJ2-1, is GAGVSQSPRYKVTKRGQDVALRCDPISGHVSLYWYRQALGQGPEFLTYFNYEAQQDKSGLPNDRFSAERPEGSISTLTIQRTEQRDSAMYRCACSLPDNEQFFGPGTRLTVL.

The J gene is TRBJ1-3, the V gene TRBV5-1; 9 nucleotides line up with TRBD1. V gave up 5 bases and J gave up 4 bases; unmatched junction bases: 1. CDR1 is SGHRS, CDR2 YFSETQ, per germline. The CDR3 runs 13 residues. CDR3 nucleotides: TGCGCCAGCAGTGGACAGGGGGGAAACACCATATATTTT. Translation: CASSGQGGNTIYF. Combining the CDR3 with reference TRBV5-1 and TRBJ1-3 gives the whole variable domain KAGVTQTPRYLIKTRGQQVTLSCSPISGHRSVSWYQQTPGQGLQFLFEYFSETQRNKGNFPGRFSGRQFSNSRSEMNVSTLELGDSALYLCASSGQGGNTIYFGEGSWLTVV.

With regard to this clonotype: It may be a read error: a sequence one base away is much more abundant. The chain joins TRBV30 to TRBJ2-6; D is ambiguous. From germline, CDR1 is GTSNPN and CDR2 SVGIG (reference sequence). CDR3 length: 13 residues. The CDR3 region has the DNA TGTGCCTGGAGTAGGTCTGGGTCCAACGTCCTGACTTTC. Residues: CAWSRSGSNVLTF.

CDR3 region: CASSMGLAGVGNTGELFF. The CDR3 DNA sequence: TGTGCCAGCAGTATGGGACTAGCGGGAGTAGGAAACACCGGGGAGCTGTTTTTT. This chain connects TRBV6-4 to TRBJ2-2; TRBD2 aligns across 14 bases. J gave up 2 bases and V 5 bases, and 7 bases lay outside the gene matches. CDR3 size: 18 residues. Looked up from germline, CDR1 is MRHNA and CDR2 is SNTAGT.

The rearrangement joins TRBV6-2 or TRBV6-3 to TRBJ1-5; a possible D gene is TRBD1 (5 bases). Looked up from germline, CDR1 is MNHEY and CDR2 is SVGEGT. The V gene lost 6 bases and the J gene lost 8 bases, with 14 bases spanning the gap. The CDR3 covers 13 residues. The CDR3 reads CASRQEGMEPQHF. The CDR3 DNA reads as TGTGCCAGCAGGCAAGAGGGGATGGAGCCCCAGCATTTT.

This clonotype was detected a few times. The V call is TRBV7-9, the J call TRBJ1-4; TRBD1 might be the D (5 bases). V lost 5 bases and J 5 bases, leaving 9 bases between the germline ends. CDR1 and CDR2 (germline): SEHNR, FQNEAQ (reference sequence). CDR3 size: 13 residues. In DNA, the CDR3 is TGTGCCAGCAGCCTTGAGGGGAATGAAAAACTGTTTTTT. Translated: CASSLEGNEKLFF.

This sequence joins TRBV20-1 and TRBJ1-1; D is undetermined. The CDR3 is 14 residues long. The V end was cut by 0 bases, the J end by 5 bases, with 13 bases between. The germline gives CDR1 DFQATT, CDR2 SNEGSKA (reference sequence). CDR3 sequence reads: CSARDGTAATEAFF. In DNA form, the CDR3 reads TGCAGTGCTAGAGATGGTACGGCAGCGACTGAAGCTTTCTTT.